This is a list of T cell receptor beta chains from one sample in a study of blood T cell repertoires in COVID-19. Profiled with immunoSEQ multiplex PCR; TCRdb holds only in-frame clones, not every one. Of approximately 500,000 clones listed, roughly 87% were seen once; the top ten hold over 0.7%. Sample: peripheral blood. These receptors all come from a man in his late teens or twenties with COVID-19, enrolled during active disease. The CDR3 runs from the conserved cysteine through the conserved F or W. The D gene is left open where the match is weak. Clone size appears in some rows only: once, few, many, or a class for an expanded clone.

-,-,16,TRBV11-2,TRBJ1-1,TGTGCCAGCAGCCCTCGAAATAAAAAAACAGGGACTGAAGCTTTCTTT,CASSPRNKKTGTEAFF
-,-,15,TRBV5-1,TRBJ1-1,TGCGCCAGCAGCTTGGTTTACCAGGGCTCGTTAGAAGCTTTCTTT,CASSLVYQGSLEAFF
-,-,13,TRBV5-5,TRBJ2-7,TGTGCCAGCAGCTTGGGTGTCGGCTACGAGCAGTACTTC,CASSLGVGYEQYF
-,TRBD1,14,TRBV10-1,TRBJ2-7,TGCGCCAGCAGTGCGTACCGGGACAGAGTACCGCAGTACTTC,CASSAYRDRVPQYF
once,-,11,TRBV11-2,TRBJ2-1,TGTGCCAGCAGCTTAGGCCTAGAGCAGTTCTTC,CASSLGLEQFF
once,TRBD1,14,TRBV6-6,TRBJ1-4,TGTGCCAGCAGGCGACAGGGAACTAATGAAAAACTGTTTTTT,CASRRQGTNEKLFF
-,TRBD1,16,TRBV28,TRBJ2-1,TGTGCCAGCCTCGCCTCCCGGGACAGGGGGCGCGGTGAGCAGTTCTTC,CASLASRDRGRGEQFF
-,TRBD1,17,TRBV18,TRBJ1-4,TGTGCCAGCTCACCGGATGATCCTGACAGGGCAGGAGAAAAACTGTTTTTT,CASSPDDPDRAGEKLFF
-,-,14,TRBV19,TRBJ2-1,TGTGCCAGTTCTCGCGGCCCCGATCCCGATGAGCAGTTCTTC,CASSRGPDPDEQFF
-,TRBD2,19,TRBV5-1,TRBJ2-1,TGCGCCAGCAGCCTGGAGACTAGCGGGAGGCTGGTTCCCTACAATGAGCAGTTCTTC,CASSLETSGRLVPYNEQFF
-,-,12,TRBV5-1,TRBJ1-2,TGCGCCAGCAGCTTGGGAGACAGACCTTACACCTTC,CASSLGDRPYTF
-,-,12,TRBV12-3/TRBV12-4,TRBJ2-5,TGTGCCAGCAGTCGGGTCCCGGAGACCCAGTACTTC,CASSRVPETQYF
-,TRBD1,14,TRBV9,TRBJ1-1,TGTGCCAGCAGCGCAGGGGGTGCTAACACTGAAGCTTTCTTT,CASSAGGANTEAFF
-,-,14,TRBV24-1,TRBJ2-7,TGTGCCACCAGTGACGCGGGTCCCAGGTACGAGCAGTACTTC,CATSDAGPRYEQYF
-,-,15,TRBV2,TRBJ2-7,TGTGCCAGCAGTGGGAACAGCCCATCTTATTCCGAGCAGTACTTC,CASSGNSPSYSEQYF
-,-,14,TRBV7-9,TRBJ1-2,TGTGCCAGCAGCTTAGCGGGAGAAAACTATGGCTACACCTTC,CASSLAGENYGYTF
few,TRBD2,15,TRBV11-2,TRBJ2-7,TGTGCCAGCAGCCGTCGATGGCGGGAGCGGAGCGAGCAGTACTTC,CASSRRWRERSEQYF
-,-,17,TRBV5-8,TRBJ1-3,TGTGCCAGCAGCTTGGCCGGCCCCCCCGGGGGTGGAAACACCATATATTTT,CASSLAGPPGGGNTIYF
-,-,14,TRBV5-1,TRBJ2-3,TGCGCCAGCAGCTTGGGGCGGCCCACAGATACGCAGTATTTT,CASSLGRPTDTQYF
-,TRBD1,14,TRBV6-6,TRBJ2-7,TGTGCCAGCACTTCGACAGGGGTGTCCTACGAGCAGTACTTC,CASTSTGVSYEQYF
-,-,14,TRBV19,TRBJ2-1,TGTGCCAGTAGTATAGCTAGCCCCTACAATGAGCAGTTCTTC,CASSIASPYNEQFF
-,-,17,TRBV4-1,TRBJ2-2,TGCGCCAGCAGCCACGGCGGAGGGGGGGCCAGGACCGGGGAGCTGTTTTTT,CASSHGGGGARTGELFF
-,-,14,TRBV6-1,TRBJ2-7,TGTGCCAGCAGTGAGGGCAGGGTTGTTTCCGAGCAGTACTTC,CASSEGRVVSEQYF
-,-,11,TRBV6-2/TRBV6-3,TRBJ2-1,TGTGCCAGCAGTTCCTTTAATGAGCAGTTCTTC,CASSSFNEQFF
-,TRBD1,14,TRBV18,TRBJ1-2,TGTGCCAGCTCCGGGGACAGGACTAACTATGGCTACACCTTC,CASSGDRTNYGYTF
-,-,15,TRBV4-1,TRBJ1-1,TGCGCCAGCAGCCAAAGGTCCGGGGGGCACACTGAAGCTTTCTTT,CASSQRSGGHTEAFF
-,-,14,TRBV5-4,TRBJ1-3,TGTGCCAGCAGCTCGACATTCTCTGGAAACACCATATATTTT,CASSSTFSGNTIYF
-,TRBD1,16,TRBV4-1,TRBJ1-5,TGCGCCAGCAGCCAAGAGGTTCGACAGGGTTTTCAGCCCCAGCATTTT,CASSQEVRQGFQPQHF
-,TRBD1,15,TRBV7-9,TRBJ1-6,TGTGCCAGCAGCTTAGGCAGGGGGGATAATTCACCCCTCCACTTT,CASSLGRGDNSPLHF
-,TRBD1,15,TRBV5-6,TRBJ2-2,TGTGCCAGCAGCCCGGGACAGGGCCTATCCGGGGAGCTGTTTTTT,CASSPGQGLSGELFF
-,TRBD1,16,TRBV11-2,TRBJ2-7,TGTGCCAGCAGCTATTATTCCGGGACAGACGTCTACGAGCAGTACTTC,CASSYYSGTDVYEQYF
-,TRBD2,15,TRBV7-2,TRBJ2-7,TGTGCCAGCAGCCAATGGGCGGGAGGGCCTTACGAGCAGTACTTC,CASSQWAGGPYEQYF
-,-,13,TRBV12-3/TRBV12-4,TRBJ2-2,TGTGCCAGCAGCCCGGACAGCACCGGGGAGCTGTTTTTT,CASSPDSTGELFF
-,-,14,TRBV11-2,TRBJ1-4,TGTGCCAGCAGCCCGCGAGAGGGTAATGAAAAACTGTTTTTT,CASSPREGNEKLFF
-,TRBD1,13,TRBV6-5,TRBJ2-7,TGTGCCAGCAGGGAGACAGGGACCTACGAGCAGTACTTC,CASRETGTYEQYF
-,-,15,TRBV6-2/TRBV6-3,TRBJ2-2,TGTGCCAGCAGTTACTCGAGCCCGGGGACCGGGGAGCTGTTTTTT,CASSYSSPGTGELFF
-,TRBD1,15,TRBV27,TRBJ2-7,TGTGCCAGCAGTGTTCGTTCGACAGGGGCCTACGAGCAGTACTTC,CASSVRSTGAYEQYF
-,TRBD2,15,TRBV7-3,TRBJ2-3,TGTGCCAGCAGCCCCACTAGCGGGGTCACAGATACGCAGTATTTT,CASSPTSGVTDTQYF
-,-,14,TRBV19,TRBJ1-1,TGTGCCAGTAGTCCCCAGGGGACGAGGACTGAAGCTTTCTTT,CASSPQGTRTEAFF
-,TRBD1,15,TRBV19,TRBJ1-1,TGTGCCAGTTCCGCTCTACAGGGGGCGGGGACTGAAGCTTTCTTT,CASSALQGAGTEAFF
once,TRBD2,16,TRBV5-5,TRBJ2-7,TGTGCCAGCAGCCAGGTTGGGGACTACCTCTCCTACGAGCAGTACTTC,CASSQVGDYLSYEQYF
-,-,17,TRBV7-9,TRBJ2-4,TGTGCCAGCAGCTTAGAGCGAGAGCTAGCAATCAAAAACATTCAGTACTTC,CASSLERELAIKNIQYF
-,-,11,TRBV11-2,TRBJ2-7,TGTGCCAGCAGCCCCGGCGGGGTGCAGTACTTC,CASSPGGVQYF
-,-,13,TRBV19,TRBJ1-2,TGTGCCAGTAGTAGAACCGGGACTCCTGGCTACACCTTC,CASSRTGTPGYTF